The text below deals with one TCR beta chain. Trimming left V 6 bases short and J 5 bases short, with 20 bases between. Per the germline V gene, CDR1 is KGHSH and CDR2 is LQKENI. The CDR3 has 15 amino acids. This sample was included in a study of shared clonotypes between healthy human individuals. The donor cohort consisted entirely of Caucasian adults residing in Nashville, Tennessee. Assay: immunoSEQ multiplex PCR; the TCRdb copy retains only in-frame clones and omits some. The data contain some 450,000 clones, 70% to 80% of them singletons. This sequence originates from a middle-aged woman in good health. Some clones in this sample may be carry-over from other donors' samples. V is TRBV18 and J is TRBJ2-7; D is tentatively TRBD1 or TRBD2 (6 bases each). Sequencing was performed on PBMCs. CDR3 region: CASSYAQGTGNEQYF. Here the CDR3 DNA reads TGTGCCAGCTCGTATGCTCAGGGGACTGGAAACGAGCAGTACTTC.